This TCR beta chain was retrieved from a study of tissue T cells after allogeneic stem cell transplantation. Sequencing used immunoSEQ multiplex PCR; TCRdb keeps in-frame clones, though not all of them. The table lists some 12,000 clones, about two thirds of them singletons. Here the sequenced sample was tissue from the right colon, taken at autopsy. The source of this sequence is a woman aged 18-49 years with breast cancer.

This chain's CDR3 is CASSQEGFGTETNEKLFF. As DNA, the CDR3 is TGCGCCAGCAGCCAAGAAGGGTTCGGAACAGAGACTAATGAAAAACTGTTTTTT. The V gene is TRBV4-3, the J gene TRBJ1-4; D call uncertain. CDR3 length equals 18 residues. The V end lost 0 bases, the J end lost 2 bases, and 16 bases lay between the germline ends. The germline V gene encodes CDR1 LGHNA and CDR2 YSLEER.